The entry below describes one T cell receptor beta chain. Its antigen is currently unknown. The sample belongs to a study of CD8 T cells in ankylosing spondylitis. Quantitative 5'-RACE with molecular barcodes generated TCR beta libraries. In TCRdb, the 5' RACE reads were re-called with MiXCR into one record per CDR3 protein. The sample carries roughly 220,000 distinct CDR3 sequences, around 17% recorded once. The study's findings and limits: Previous work reported some of these motif variants in the synovial fluid and blood of reactive arthritis. The study looked at matched synovial fluid samples from ankylosing spondylitis patients. Disease-linked clones were reported to be significantly enriched there. Ankylosing spondylitis blood appeared to carry a characteristic TCR beta motif of roughly eight highly homologous variants.

Germline CDR1 and CDR2: DFQATT and SNEGSKA (reference sequence). The CDR3 has 14 residues. V was cut by 3 bases and J by 5 bases, with 16 bases left in between. The specimen sequenced was blood, either unsorted or a sorted T cell fraction (not recorded which). The receptor was derived from a male donor with ankylosing spondylitis. This chain connects TRBV20-1 to TRBJ2-5, with D possibly being TRBD2 (6 bases). The CDR3 DNA sequence: TGCAGTGCTAGGGGACTCGGTGTGATGGAGACCCAGTACTTC. Its protein product is CSARGLGVMETQYF.